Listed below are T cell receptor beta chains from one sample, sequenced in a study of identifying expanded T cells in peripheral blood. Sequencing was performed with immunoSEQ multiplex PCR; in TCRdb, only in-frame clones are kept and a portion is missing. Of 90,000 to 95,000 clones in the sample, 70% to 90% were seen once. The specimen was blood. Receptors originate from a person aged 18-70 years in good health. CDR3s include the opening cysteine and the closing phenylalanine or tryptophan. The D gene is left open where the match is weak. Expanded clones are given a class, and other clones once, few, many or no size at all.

DNA: TGTGCCAGCAGCTTGGCTTCCGGGGCCTACGAGCAGTACTTC
CDR3: CASSLASGAYEQYF
D: -
size: once
V: TRBV5-6
J: TRBJ2-7

DNA: TGTGCCAGCAGCTTCCTTTGGGGCGAGAGCTCCTACGAGCAGTACTTC
CDR3: CASSFLWGESSYEQYF
D: -
size: -
V: TRBV7-6
J: TRBJ2-7

DNA: TGCGCCAGCAGTGAGTATGGGGGCGAGGACTATGGCTACACCTTC
CDR3: CASSEYGGEDYGYTF
D: -
size: -
V: TRBV10-2
J: TRBJ1-2

DNA: TGTGCCAGCAGCGGAACAGGGGGTAATGAGCAGTTCTTC
CDR3: CASSGTGGNEQFF
D: TRBD1
size: -
V: TRBV9
J: TRBJ2-1

DNA: TGTGCCAGCGGAATAGCGGGGGGCAATGAGCAGTTCTTC
CDR3: CASGIAGGNEQFF
D: TRBD2
size: -
V: TRBV25-1
J: TRBJ2-1

DNA: TGCGCCAGCAGCCAAGTTAGGGACAGCGATGGCTACACCTTC
CDR3: CASSQVRDSDGYTF
D: TRBD1
size: -
V: TRBV4-1
J: TRBJ1-2

DNA: TGCGCCAGCAGTTCTGGGCTTGAAGCTTTCTTT
CDR3: CASSSGLEAFF
D: -
size: -
V: TRBV5-1
J: TRBJ1-1

DNA: TGTGCCTGGAGCCAACCGGGGCTAGAAGCTTTCTTT
CDR3: CAWSQPGLEAFF
D: -
size: -
V: TRBV30
J: TRBJ1-1

DNA: TGTGCCAGCAGGGGGACAGGGGGCGCCGTTCGCAATCAGCCCCAGCATTTT
CDR3: CASRGTGGAVRNQPQHF
D: TRBD1
size: -
V: TRBV2
J: TRBJ1-5

DNA: TGTGCCAGCAGCCAAGATATGGTGAGTGCCCGGAGGAATTCACCCCTCCACTTT
CDR3: CASSQDMVSARRNSPLHF
D: -
size: -
V: TRBV4-2
J: TRBJ1-6

DNA: TGTGCCAGCAGCTTAGATCCGCCCCCGGGAGGCAATCAGCCCCAGCATTTT
CDR3: CASSLDPPPGGNQPQHF
D: -
size: -
V: TRBV11-3
J: TRBJ1-5

DNA: TGCGCCAGCAGGACAGGGGACCATAACTATGGCTACACCTTC
CDR3: CASRTGDHNYGYTF
D: TRBD1
size: -
V: TRBV5-1
J: TRBJ1-2

DNA: TGTGCCAGCAGTTGGACTAGCGGGGGGGCCACAGATACGCAGTATTTT
CDR3: CASSWTSGGATDTQYF
D: TRBD2
size: -
V: TRBV2
J: TRBJ2-3

DNA: TGTGCCACCAGCAGAGATGGAGGGACTGAAGCTTTCTTT
CDR3: CATSRDGGTEAFF
D: -
size: once
V: TRBV15
J: TRBJ1-1

DNA: TGTGCCAGCAGCTTAACCGAGACAGATACGCAGTATTTT
CDR3: CASSLTETDTQYF
D: -
size: -
V: TRBV7-3
J: TRBJ2-3

DNA: TGTGCCTGGAGTGCTCAGGGAGGGAAGCCTCGGAACACTGAAGCTTTCTTT
CDR3: CAWSAQGGKPRNTEAFF
D: -
size: -
V: TRBV30
J: TRBJ1-1

DNA: TGTGCCAGCAGCGTGTCCGCTGCTAGCAATCAGCCCCAGCATTTT
CDR3: CASSVSAASNQPQHF
D: -
size: -
V: TRBV9
J: TRBJ1-5

DNA: TGTGCCAGCAGCTTAGGGGTTTACAGGGGGAAGGATCAGCCCCAGCATTTT
CDR3: CASSLGVYRGKDQPQHF
D: TRBD1
size: -
V: TRBV7-9
J: TRBJ1-5

DNA: TGTGCCAGCAGCAGGGTCCCCTGGGGTGAAGCTTTCTTT
CDR3: CASSRVPWGEAFF
D: -
size: -
V: TRBV14
J: TRBJ1-1

DNA: TGTGCCAGCAGGTTTTTTCCAGATACGCAGTATTTT
CDR3: CASRFFPDTQYF
D: -
size: -
V: TRBV2
J: TRBJ2-3

DNA: TGCGCCAGCAGCCAAGACAGGTTAACCTCTGGAAACACCATATATTTT
CDR3: CASSQDRLTSGNTIYF
D: -
size: -
V: TRBV4-1
J: TRBJ1-3

DNA: TGTGCCAGCAGAGCTGAACGAATGAACACTGAAGCTTTCTTT
CDR3: CASRAERMNTEAFF
D: -
size: -
V: TRBV2
J: TRBJ1-1

DNA: TGTGCCAGCAGCTTAGCGGGGCCCCCTTCAGGGGCAGGGGGGCAGTTCTTC
CDR3: CASSLAGPPSGAGGQFF
D: TRBD1
size: -
V: TRBV7-6
J: TRBJ2-1

DNA: TGTGCCTGGAGTCGTGGCAGGTACACCGGGGAGCTGTTTTTT
CDR3: CAWSRGRYTGELFF
D: -
size: -
V: TRBV30
J: TRBJ2-2

DNA: TGTGCCAGCTCAGATAGACAGCTGAACACTGAAGCTTTCTTT
CDR3: CASSDRQLNTEAFF
D: -
size: few
V: TRBV18
J: TRBJ1-1

DNA: TGTGCCAGCAGTCGGACGGCGCATGGCTACACCTTC
CDR3: CASSRTAHGYTF
D: -
size: -
V: TRBV25-1
J: TRBJ1-2

DNA: TGTGCCAGCAGCTTAATGGTAGGACAGGGCACTGAAGCTTTCTTT
CDR3: CASSLMVGQGTEAFF
D: TRBD1
size: once
V: TRBV11-2
J: TRBJ1-1

DNA: TGTGCCAGCGGAAGGACAGGGCCAACTAATGAAAAACTGTTTTTT
CDR3: CASGRTGPTNEKLFF
D: TRBD1
size: -
V: TRBV2
J: TRBJ1-4

DNA: TGCGCCAGCAGCTTGGGGGCGGGTTACACTGAAGCTTTCTTT
CDR3: CASSLGAGYTEAFF
D: -
size: -
V: TRBV5-1
J: TRBJ1-1